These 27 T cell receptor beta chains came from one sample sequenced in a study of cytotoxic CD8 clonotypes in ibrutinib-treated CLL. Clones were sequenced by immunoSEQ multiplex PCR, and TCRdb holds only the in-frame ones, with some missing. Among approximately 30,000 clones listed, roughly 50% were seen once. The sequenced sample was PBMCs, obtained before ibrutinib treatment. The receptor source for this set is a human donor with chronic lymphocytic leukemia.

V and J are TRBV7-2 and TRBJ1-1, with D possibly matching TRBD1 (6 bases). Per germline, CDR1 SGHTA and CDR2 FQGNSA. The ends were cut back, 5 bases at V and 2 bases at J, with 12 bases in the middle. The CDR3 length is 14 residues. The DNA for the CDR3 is TGTGCCAGCAGCCCCCCGGGACACAACACTGAAGCTTTCTTT. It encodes CASSPPGHNTEAFF.

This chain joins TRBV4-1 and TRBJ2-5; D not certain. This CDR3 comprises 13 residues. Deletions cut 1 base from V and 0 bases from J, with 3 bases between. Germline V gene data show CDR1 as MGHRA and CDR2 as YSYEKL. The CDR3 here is CASSQAYQETQYF. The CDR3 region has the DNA TGCGCCAGCAGCCAAGCTTACCAAGAGACCCAGTACTTC.

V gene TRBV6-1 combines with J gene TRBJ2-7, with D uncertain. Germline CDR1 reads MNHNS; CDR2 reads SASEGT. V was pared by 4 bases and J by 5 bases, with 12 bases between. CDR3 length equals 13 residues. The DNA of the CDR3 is TGTGCCAGCAGTGGGACGGCCCGAGACGAGCAGTACTTC. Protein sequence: CASSGTARDEQYF.

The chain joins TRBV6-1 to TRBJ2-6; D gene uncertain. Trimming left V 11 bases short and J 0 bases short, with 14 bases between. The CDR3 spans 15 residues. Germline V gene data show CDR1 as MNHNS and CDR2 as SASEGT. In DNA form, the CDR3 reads TGTGCCCACAGTACGGGTTTCTCTGGGGCCAACGTCCTGACTTTC. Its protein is CAHSTGFSGANVLTF.

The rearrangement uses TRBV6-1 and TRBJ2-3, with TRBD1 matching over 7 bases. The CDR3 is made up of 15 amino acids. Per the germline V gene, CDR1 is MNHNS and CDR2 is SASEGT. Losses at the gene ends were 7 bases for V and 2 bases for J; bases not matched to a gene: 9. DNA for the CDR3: TGTGCCAGCACTCCCTGGACAGGCAACACAGATACGCAGTATTTT. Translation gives CASTPWTGNTDTQYF.

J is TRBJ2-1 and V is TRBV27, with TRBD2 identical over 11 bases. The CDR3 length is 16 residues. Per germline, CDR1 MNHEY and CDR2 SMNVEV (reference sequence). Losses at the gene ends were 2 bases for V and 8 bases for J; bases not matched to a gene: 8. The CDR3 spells CASSLQASGGPYEQFF. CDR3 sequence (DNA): TGTGCCAGCAGTTTACAGGCTAGCGGGGGGCCCTATGAGCAGTTCTTC.

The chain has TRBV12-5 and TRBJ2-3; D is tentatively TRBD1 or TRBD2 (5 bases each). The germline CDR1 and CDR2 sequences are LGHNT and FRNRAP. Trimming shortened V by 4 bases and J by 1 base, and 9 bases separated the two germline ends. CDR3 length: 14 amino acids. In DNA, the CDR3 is TGTGCTAGTGGTTGGGGGTCCGGCACAGATACGCAGTATTTT. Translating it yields CASGWGSGTDTQYF.

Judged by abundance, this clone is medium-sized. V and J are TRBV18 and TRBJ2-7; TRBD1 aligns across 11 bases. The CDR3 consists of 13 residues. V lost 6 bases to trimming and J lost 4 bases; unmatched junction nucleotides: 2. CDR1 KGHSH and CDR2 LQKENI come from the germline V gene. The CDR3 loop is CASSRDRGYEQYF. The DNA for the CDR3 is TGTGCCAGCTCTCGGGACAGGGGGTACGAGCAGTACTTC.

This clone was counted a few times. CDR3 in DNA: TGTGCCAGTAATTCAGGGAGCTACGAGCAGTACTTC. It encodes CASNSGSYEQYF. The genes are TRBV19 and TRBJ2-7; D is possibly TRBD1 or TRBD2 (5 bases each). Per germline, CDR1 LNHDA and CDR2 SQIVND (reference sequence). The CDR3 extends over 12 amino acids. The V end was cut by 7 bases, the J end by 3 bases, with 10 bases between.

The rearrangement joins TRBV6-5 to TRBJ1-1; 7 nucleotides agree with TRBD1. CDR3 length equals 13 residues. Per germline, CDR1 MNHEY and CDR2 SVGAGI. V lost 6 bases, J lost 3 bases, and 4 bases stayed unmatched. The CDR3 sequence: CASSPGTDTEAFF. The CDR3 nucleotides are TGTGCCAGCAGCCCCGGGACAGACACTGAAGCTTTCTTT.

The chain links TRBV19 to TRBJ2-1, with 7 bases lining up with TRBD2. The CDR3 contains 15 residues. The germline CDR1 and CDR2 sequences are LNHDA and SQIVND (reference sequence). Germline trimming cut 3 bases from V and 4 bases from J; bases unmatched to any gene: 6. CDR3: CASSMDLAAYNEQFF. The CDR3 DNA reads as TGTGCCAGTAGTATGGATCTAGCGGCATACAATGAGCAGTTCTTC.

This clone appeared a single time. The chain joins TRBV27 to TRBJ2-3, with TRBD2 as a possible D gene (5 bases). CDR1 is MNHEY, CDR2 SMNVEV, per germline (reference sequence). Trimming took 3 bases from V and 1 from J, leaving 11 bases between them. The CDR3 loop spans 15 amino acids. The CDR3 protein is CASSFAGQGTDTQYF. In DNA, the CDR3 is TGTGCCAGCAGTTTCGCGGGTCAGGGCACAGATACGCAGTATTTT.

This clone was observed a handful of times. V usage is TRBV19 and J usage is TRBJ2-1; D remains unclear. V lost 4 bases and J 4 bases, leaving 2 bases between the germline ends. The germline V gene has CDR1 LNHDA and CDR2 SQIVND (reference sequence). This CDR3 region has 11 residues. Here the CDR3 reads CASSRYNEQFF. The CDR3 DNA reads TGTGCCAGTAGTAGGTACAATGAGCAGTTCTTC.

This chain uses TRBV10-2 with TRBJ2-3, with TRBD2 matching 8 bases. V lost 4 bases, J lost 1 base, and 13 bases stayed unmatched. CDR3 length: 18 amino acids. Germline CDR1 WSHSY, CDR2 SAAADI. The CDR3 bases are TGCGCCAGCAGTGGGACTAGCTCCTGGGGGGTTGGCACAGATACGCAGTATTTT. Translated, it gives CASSGTSSWGVGTDTQYF.

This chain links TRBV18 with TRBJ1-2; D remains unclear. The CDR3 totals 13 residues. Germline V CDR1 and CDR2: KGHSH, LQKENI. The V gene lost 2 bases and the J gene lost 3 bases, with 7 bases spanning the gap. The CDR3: CASSPVEDYGYTF. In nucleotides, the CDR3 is TGTGCCAGCTCACCAGTGGAAGACTATGGCTACACCTTC.

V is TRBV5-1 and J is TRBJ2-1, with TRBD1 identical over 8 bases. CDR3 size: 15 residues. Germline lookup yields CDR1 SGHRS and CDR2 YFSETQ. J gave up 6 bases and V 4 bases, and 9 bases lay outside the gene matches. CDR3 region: CASSNRTGTANEQFF. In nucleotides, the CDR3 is TGCGCCAGCAGCAACAGGACAGGGACGGCCAATGAGCAGTTCTTC. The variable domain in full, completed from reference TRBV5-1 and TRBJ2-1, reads KAGVTQTPRYLIKTRGQQVTLSCSPISGHRSVSWYQQTPGQGLQFLFEYFSETQRNKGNFPGRFSGRQFSNSRSEMNVSTLELGDSALYLCASSNRTGTANEQFFGPGTRLTVL.

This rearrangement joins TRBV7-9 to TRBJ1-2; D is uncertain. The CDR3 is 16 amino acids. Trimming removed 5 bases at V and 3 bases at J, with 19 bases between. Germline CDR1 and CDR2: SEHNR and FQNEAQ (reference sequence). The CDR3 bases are TGTGCCAGCAGCCTCCGGTCGGACGGAAGCGACTATGGCTACACCTTC. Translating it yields CASSLRSDGSDYGYTF.

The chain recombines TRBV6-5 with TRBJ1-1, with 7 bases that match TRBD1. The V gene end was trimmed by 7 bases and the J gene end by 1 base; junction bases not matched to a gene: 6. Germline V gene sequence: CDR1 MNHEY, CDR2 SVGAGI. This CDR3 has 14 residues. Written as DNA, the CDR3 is TGTGCCAGCAAGAAAGACAGGGCGAACACTGAAGCTTTCTTT. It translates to CASKKDRANTEAFF.

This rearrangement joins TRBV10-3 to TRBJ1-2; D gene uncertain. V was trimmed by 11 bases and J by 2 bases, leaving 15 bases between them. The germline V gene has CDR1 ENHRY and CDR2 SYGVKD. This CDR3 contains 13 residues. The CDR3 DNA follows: TGTGCCGTGAATCGCAACACCAACTATGGCTACACCTTC. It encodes CAVNRNTNYGYTF.

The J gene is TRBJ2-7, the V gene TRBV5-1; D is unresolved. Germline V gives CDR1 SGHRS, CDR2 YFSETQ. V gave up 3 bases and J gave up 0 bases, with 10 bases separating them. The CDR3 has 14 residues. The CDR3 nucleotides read TGCGCCAGCAGCTATAGGACGTTCTCCTACGAGCAGTACTTC. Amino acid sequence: CASSYRTFSYEQYF.

The CDR3 spells CASSLKGSDQQFF. The CDR3 DNA follows: TGTGCCAGCAGTTTAAAAGGTTCAGATCAGCAGTTCTTC. The chain recombines TRBV27 with TRBJ2-1, with D hard to call. In germline, CDR1 is MNHEY, CDR2 SMNVEV (reference sequence). The CDR3 spans 13 residues. V was shortened by 2 bases and J by 11 bases, with 13 bases between the two germline ends.

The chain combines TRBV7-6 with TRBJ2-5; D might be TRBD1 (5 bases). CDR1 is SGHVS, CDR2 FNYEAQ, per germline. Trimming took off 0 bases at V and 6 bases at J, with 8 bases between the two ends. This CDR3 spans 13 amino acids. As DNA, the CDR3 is TGTGCCAGCAGCTTAGCGGGGCCCCAGACCCAGTACTTC. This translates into CASSLAGPQTQYF.

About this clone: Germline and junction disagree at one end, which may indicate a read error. In nucleotides, the CDR3 is TGTGCCAGCGGTTTTGGAGGGACTCACAATGAGCAGTTCTTC. This encodes CASGFGGTHNEQFF. V usage is TRBV27 and J usage is TRBJ2-1, with D tentatively TRBD2 (6 bases). This CDR3 is built from 14 residues. Germline V lookup: CDR1 MNHEY, CDR2 SMNVEV (reference sequence).

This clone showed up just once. CDR3 amino acids: CASRRGLSTDTQYF. In nucleotides, the CDR3 is TGTGCCAGCCGGCGTGGACTCAGCACAGATACGCAGTATTTT. The chain links TRBV28 to TRBJ2-3; D possibly corresponds to TRBD2 (5 bases). Trimming cost V 8 bases and J 0 bases, with 12 bases left between them. CDR3 size: 14 residues. The germline V gene has CDR1 MDHEN and CDR2 SYDVKM.

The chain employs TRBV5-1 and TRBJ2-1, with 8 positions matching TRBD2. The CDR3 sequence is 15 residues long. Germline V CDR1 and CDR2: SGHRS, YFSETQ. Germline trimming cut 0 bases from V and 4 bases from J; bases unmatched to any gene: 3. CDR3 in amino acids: CASSLAAGGYNEQFF. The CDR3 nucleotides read TGCGCCAGCAGCTTGGCCGCGGGAGGATACAATGAGCAGTTCTTC.

In DNA, the CDR3 is TGTGCCAGCAGCAAAGCGCGGTGGCCACCCTACAATGAGCAGTTCTTC. Translation gives CASSKARWPPYNEQFF. The rearrangement joins TRBV21-1 to TRBJ2-1; the tabulated D call, TRBD2, remains unverified against the DNA. TRBV21-1 is assigned pseudogene status. This CDR3 has 16 residues.

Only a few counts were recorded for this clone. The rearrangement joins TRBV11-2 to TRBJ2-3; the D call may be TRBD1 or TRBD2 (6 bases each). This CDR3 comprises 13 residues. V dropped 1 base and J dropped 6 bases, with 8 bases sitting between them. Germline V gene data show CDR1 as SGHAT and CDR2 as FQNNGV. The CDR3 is CASSLVGGDTQYF. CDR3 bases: TGTGCCAGCAGCTTAGTAGGGGGGGATACGCAGTATTTT.